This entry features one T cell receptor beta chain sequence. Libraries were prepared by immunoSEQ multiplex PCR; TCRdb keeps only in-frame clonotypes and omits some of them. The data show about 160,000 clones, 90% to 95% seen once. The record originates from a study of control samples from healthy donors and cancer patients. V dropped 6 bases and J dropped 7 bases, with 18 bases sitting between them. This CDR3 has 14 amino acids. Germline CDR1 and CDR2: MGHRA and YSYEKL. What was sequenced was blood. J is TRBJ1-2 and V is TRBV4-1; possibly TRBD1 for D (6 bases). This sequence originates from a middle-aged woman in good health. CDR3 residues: CASSPGTTGGGYTF. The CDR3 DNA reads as TGCGCCAGCAGTCCCGGGACAACTGGGGGTGGCTACACCTTC.